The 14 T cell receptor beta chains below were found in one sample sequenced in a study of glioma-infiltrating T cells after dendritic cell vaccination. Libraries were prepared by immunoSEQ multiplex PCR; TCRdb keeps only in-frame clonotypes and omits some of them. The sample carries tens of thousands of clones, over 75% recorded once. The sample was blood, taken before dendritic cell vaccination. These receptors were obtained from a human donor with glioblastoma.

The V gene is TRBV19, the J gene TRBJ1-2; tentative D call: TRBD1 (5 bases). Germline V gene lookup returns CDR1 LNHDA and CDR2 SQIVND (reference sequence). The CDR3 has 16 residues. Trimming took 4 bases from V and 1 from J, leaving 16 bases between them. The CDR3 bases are TGTGCCAGTAGTAATCCAGGGTGGCACCTTAACTATGGCTACACCTTC. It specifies CASSNPGWHLNYGYTF.

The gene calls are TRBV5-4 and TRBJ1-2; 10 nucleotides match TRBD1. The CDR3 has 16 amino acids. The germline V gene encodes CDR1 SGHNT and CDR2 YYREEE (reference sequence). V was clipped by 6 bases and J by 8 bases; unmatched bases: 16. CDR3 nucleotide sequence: TGTGCCAGCATCCTCGACCGGGACAGGGGAAGAGAAGGCTACACCTTC. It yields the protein CASILDRDRGREGYTF.

The CDR3 protein is CAISVTGSYEQYF. CDR3 nucleotide sequence: TGTGCCATCAGTGTAACAGGGTCCTACGAGCAGTACTTC. V usage is TRBV10-3 and J usage is TRBJ2-7; tentative D call: TRBD1 (6 bases). The CDR3 is made up of 13 amino acids. Trimming cost V 4 bases and J 1 base, with 8 bases left between them. The germline V gene has CDR1 ENHRY and CDR2 SYGVKD.

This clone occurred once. CDR3 nucleotides: TGTGCCAGCAGTTTTTTTGAGGGTATCATATTCAACTATGGCTACACCTTC. It codes for CASSFFEGIIFNYGYTF. The chain couples TRBV28 to TRBJ1-2; D uncertain. Germline V gene data show CDR1 as MDHEN and CDR2 as SYDVKM. The CDR3 loop spans 17 amino acids. V dropped 3 bases and J dropped 2 bases, with 19 bases sitting between them.

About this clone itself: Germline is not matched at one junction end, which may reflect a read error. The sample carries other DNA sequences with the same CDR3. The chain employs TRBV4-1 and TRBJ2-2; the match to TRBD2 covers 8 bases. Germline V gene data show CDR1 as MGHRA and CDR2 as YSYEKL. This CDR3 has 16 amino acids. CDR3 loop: CASSPGGASNTGELFF. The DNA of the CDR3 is TGTGCCAGCAGCCCGGGGGGGGCTTCGAACACCGGGGAGCTGTTTTTT.

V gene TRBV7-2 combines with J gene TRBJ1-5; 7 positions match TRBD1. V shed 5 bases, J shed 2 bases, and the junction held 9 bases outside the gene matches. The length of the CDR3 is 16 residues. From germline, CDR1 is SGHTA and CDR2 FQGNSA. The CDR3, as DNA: TGTGCCAGCAGCCTTGAGGGGGCTGGTGGCAATCAGCCCCAGCATTTT. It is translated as CASSLEGAGGNQPQHF.

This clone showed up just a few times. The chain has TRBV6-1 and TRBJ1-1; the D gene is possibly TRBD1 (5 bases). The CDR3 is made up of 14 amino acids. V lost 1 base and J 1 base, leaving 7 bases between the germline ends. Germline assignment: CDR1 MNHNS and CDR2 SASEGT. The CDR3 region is CASSEVGQNTEAFF. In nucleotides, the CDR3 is TGTGCCAGCAGTGAAGTAGGACAGAACACTGAAGCTTTCTTT.

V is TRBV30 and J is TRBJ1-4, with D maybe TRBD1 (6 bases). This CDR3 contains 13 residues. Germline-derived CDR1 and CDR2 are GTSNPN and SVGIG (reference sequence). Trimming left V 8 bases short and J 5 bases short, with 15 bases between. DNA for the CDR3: TGTGCCGGGACTCGGGACATGAATGAAAAACTGTTTTTT. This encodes CAGTRDMNEKLFF.

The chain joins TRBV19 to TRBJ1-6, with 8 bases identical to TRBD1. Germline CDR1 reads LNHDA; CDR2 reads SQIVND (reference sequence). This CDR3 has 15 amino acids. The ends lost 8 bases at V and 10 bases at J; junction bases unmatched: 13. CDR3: CASGTGGFLGSPLHF. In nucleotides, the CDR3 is TGTGCCAGTGGGACAGGAGGCTTTTTGGGGTCACCCCTCCACTTT.

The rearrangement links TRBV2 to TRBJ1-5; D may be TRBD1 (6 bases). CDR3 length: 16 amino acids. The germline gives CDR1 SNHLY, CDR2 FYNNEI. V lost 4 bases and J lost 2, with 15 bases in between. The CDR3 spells CASSGTVRGGNQPQHF. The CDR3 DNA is TGTGCCAGCAGTGGGACAGTCCGGGGGGGCAATCAGCCCCAGCATTTT.

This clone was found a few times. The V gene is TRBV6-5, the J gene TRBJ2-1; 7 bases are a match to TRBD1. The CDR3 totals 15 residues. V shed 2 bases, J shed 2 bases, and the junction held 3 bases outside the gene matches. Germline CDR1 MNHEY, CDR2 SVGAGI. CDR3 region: CASSYRDSTYNEQFF. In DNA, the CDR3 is TGTGCCAGCAGTTACCGGGACAGTACCTACAATGAGCAGTTCTTC.

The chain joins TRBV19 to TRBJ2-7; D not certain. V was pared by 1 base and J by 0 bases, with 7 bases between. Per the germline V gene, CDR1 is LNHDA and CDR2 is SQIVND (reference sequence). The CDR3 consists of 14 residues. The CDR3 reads CASSIGLSSYEQYF. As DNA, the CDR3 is TGTGCCAGTAGTATAGGACTGAGCTCCTACGAGCAGTACTTC.

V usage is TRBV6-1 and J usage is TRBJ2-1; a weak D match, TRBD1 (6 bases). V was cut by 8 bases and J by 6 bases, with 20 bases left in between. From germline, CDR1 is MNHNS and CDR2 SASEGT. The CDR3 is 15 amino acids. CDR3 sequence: CASGPQGGTFNEQFF. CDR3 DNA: TGTGCCAGCGGGCCTCAAGGGGGAACCTTCAATGAGCAGTTCTTC.

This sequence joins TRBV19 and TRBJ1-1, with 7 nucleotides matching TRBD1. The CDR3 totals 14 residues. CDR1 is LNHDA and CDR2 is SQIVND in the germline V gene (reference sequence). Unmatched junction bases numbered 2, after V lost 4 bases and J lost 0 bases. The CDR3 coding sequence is TGTGCCAGTAGTAAGGGGGCCTTGAACACTGAAGCTTTCTTT. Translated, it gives CASSKGALNTEAFF. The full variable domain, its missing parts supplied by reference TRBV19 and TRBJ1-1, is DGGITQSPKYLFRKEGQNVTLSCEQNLNHDAMYWYRQDPGQGLRLIYYSQIVNDFQKGDIAEGYSVSREKKESFPLTVTSAQKNPTAFYLCASSKGALNTEAFFGQGTRLTVV.